One and the same sample provided the 27 T cell receptor beta chains below, sequenced in a study of cytomegalovirus exposure and HLA in healthy donors. Primers: 60 Vbeta forward and 13 Jbeta reverse. Assay: immunoSEQ multiplex PCR; the TCRdb copy retains only in-frame clones and omits some. The data hold 150,000 to 200,000 clones, with 77% observed a single time. The sequenced sample consisted of PBMCs. These receptors were collected from a female donor in good health and CMV-seronegative.

J is TRBJ2-1 and V is TRBV28; perhaps TRBD1 as D (5 bases). Per the germline V gene, CDR1 is MDHEN and CDR2 is SYDVKM. The CDR3 contains 12 residues. Trimming stripped 1 base from V and 13 bases from J, with 11 bases between. CDR3 sequence (DNA): TGTGCCAGCAGTTTATCCAGGGTGGGTCAGTTCTTC. Its protein product is CASSLSRVGQFF.

This clone was seen a handful of times. The rearrangement links TRBV5-1 to TRBJ2-5; D unresolved. The CDR3 extends over 14 amino acids. Per germline, CDR1 SGHRS and CDR2 YFSETQ. Trimming shortened V by 0 bases and J by 5 bases, and 11 bases separated the two germline ends. CDR3 in amino acids: CASSLAQSQETQYF. CDR3 nucleotide sequence: TGCGCCAGCAGCTTGGCGCAGTCGCAGGAGACCCAGTACTTC.

The rearrangement joins TRBV27 to TRBJ2-2, with a tentative D call TRBD1 (7 bases). V dropped 2 bases and J dropped 5 bases, with 21 bases sitting between them. This CDR3 is built from 18 residues. Germline values: CDR1 MNHEY, CDR2 SMNVEV (reference sequence). CDR3 DNA sequence: TGTGCCAGCAGTTTAGAGGCTTGGACAGGACGGGGGACCGGGGAGCTGTTTTTT. Translated, it gives CASSLEAWTGRGTGELFF.

The chain carries TRBV5-1 and TRBJ1-1, with 10 bases aligning to TRBD1. The germline CDR1 and CDR2 sequences are SGHRS and YFSETQ. The CDR3 length is 15 residues. Trimming at V came to 4 bases and at J to 6 bases, leaving 9 bases not matched to a gene. The chain's CDR3 is CASSRRDRGGSEAFF. The CDR3 bases are TGCGCCAGCAGCCGACGGGACAGGGGCGGTTCTGAAGCTTTCTTT.

The V gene is TRBV7-2, the J gene TRBJ2-5, with unresolved D. V was shortened by 4 bases and J by 5 bases, with 5 bases between the two germline ends. The CDR3 extends over 11 amino acids. Germline V gene data show CDR1 as SGHTA and CDR2 as FQGNSA. CDR3 DNA: TGTGCCAGCAGCTCGCGCGAGACCCAGTACTTC. Amino acid sequence: CASSSRETQYF. The full variable domain, with the rest looked up from reference TRBV7-2 and TRBJ2-5, is GAGVSQSPSNKVTEKGKDVELRCDPISGHTALYWYRQSLGQGLEFLIYFQGNSAPDKSGLPSDRFSAERTGGSVSTLTIQRTQQEDSAVYLCASSSRETQYFGPGTRLLVL.

In this sample, this clone turned up a few times. The gene calls are TRBV5-1 and TRBJ1-4; 10 bases fit TRBD1. Germline V CDR1 and CDR2: SGHRS, YFSETQ. This CDR3 is 16 amino acids long. After removal of 0 bases from V and 6 bases from J, the junction contained 5 bases not matched to a gene. The CDR3 region has the DNA TGCGCCAGCAGCTTGGAATTCGGGACAGGGGATGAAAAACTGTTTTTT. Protein: CASSLEFGTGDEKLFF. Together with reference TRBV5-1 and TRBJ1-4, the CDR3 gives the full variable domain: KAGVTQTPRYLIKTRGQQVTLSCSPISGHRSVSWYQQTPGQGLQFLFEYFSETQRNKGNFPGRFSGRQFSNSRSEMNVSTLELGDSALYLCASSLEFGTGDEKLFFGSGTQLSVL.

This clone was seen more than once but under ten times. The chain is built from TRBV19 and TRBJ2-2, with D hard to call. Trimming removed 7 bases at V and 6 bases at J, with 9 bases between. The germline V gene has CDR1 LNHDA and CDR2 SQIVND (reference sequence). The CDR3 is 12 residues long. CDR3 protein: CASTIGSGELFF. The CDR3 DNA reads TGTGCCAGTACGATTGGCTCCGGGGAGCTGTTTTTT.

The gene calls are TRBV28 and TRBJ2-7, with a weak D call TRBD1 (5 bases). Deletions cut 7 bases from V and 6 bases from J, with 16 bases between. The V gene's germline CDR1 is MDHEN and CDR2 SYDVKM. The CDR3 covers 13 residues. The CDR3: CASTQRAGLEQYF. CDR3 DNA: TGTGCCAGCACCCAACGGGCAGGGCTCGAGCAGTACTTC.

This clone showed up just once. The V call is TRBV11-3, the J call TRBJ2-2; 9 nucleotides line up with TRBD1. The V gene's germline CDR1 is SGHNT and CDR2 YENEEA. This CDR3 is built from 15 residues. V lost 6 bases, J lost 3 bases, and 5 bases stayed unmatched. The CDR3 DNA sequence: TGTGCCAGCAGTCCTCGGACAGGGGACACCGGGGAGCTGTTTTTT. As protein: CASSPRTGDTGELFF.

The chain uses TRBV29-1 and TRBJ1-1, with unresolved D. The V gene's germline CDR1 is SQVTM and CDR2 ANQGSEA. Trimming took off 3 bases at V and 3 bases at J, with 17 bases between the two ends. CDR3 length equals 15 residues. The CDR3 loop is CSVEARRLRDTEAFF. The CDR3 DNA is TGCAGCGTTGAGGCCCGGAGGCTACGGGACACTGAAGCTTTCTTT.

The J gene is TRBJ2-7, the V gene TRBV6-1, with a possible D match to TRBD1 (5 bases). V was trimmed by 4 bases and J by 2 bases, leaving 12 bases between them. CDR3 length: 14 amino acids. Germline CDR1 reads MNHNS; CDR2 reads SASEGT. The CDR3 nucleotides read TGTGCCAGCAGTGCTAAGACAGAAGCCTACGAGCAGTACTTC. Residues: CASSAKTEAYEQYF.

The sample holds a few counts of this clone. The chain links TRBV28 to TRBJ2-5; 10 nucleotides line up with TRBD1. From germline, CDR1 is MDHEN and CDR2 SYDVKM. The CDR3 loop spans 16 amino acids. V was clipped by 6 bases and J by 5 bases; unmatched bases: 12. CDR3 DNA sequence: TGTGCCAGCAGCCCTTCGGGGACAGGGGAGAGGGAGACCCAGTACTTC. This encodes CASSPSGTGERETQYF.

The sample holds a few counts of this clone. This chain uses TRBV7-3 with TRBJ1-1; D ambiguous. This CDR3 has 13 amino acids. Trimming pared 5 bases from V and 2 bases from J, leaving 9 bases between. Per the germline V gene, CDR1 is SGHTA and CDR2 is FQGTGA. The CDR3 loop reads CASSPGTNTEAFF. In DNA, the CDR3 is TGTGCCAGCAGCCCGGGAACAAACACTGAAGCTTTCTTT.

V is TRBV19 and J is TRBJ2-6; a weak D match, TRBD1 (6 bases). V was pared by 7 bases and J by 0 bases, with 13 bases between. Germline-derived CDR1 and CDR2 are LNHDA and SQIVND (reference sequence). This CDR3 has 16 amino acids. CDR3 protein: CASTLQGVSGANVLTF. DNA for the CDR3: TGTGCCAGTACTCTACAGGGCGTCTCTGGGGCCAACGTCCTGACTTTC.

The chain links TRBV18 to TRBJ1-5, with D possibly being TRBD1 (5 bases). Germline-derived CDR1 and CDR2 are KGHSH and LQKENI. Trimming removed 3 bases at V and 2 bases at J, with 11 bases between. This CDR3 region has 15 residues. This chain's CDR3 is CASSPQAGGNQPQHF. As DNA, the CDR3 is TGTGCCAGCTCACCCCAGGCGGGGGGCAATCAGCCCCAGCATTTT.

The chain recombines TRBV19 with TRBJ1-1, with 12 bases aligning to TRBD1. With V trimmed by 5 bases and J by 8 bases, 9 bases remained unmatched. Germline V gene lookup returns CDR1 LNHDA and CDR2 SQIVND (reference sequence). This CDR3 has 15 amino acids. The CDR3 region has the DNA TGTGCCAGTAGTGAACCAGGGACAGGGGGCCGCGAAGCTTTCTTT. Translating gives CASSEPGTGGREAFF.

The chain has TRBV9 and TRBJ1-1; maybe TRBD1 (6 bases). V lost 3 bases to trimming and J lost 7 bases, with 10 bases between them. The CDR3 is 12 residues long. The germline CDR1 and CDR2 sequences are SGDLS and YYNGEE. CDR3 sequence (DNA): TGTGCCAGCAGCGGAAGACAGGATGAAGCTTTCTTT. This translates into CASSGRQDEAFF.

The chain employs TRBV2 and TRBJ2-7; 7 bases match TRBD1. This CDR3 has 13 residues. CDR1 SNHLY and CDR2 FYNNEI come from the germline V gene. V lost 3 bases to trimming and J lost 7 bases; unmatched junction nucleotides: 6. CDR3 DNA: TGTGCCAGCAGTGAGACCCAACAGGGGGAGCAGTACTTC. Protein sequence: CASSETQQGEQYF.

The chain recombines TRBV7-3 with TRBJ1-6; TRBD1 might be the D (5 bases). V dropped 3 bases and J dropped 5 bases, with 14 bases sitting between them. The CDR3 totals 16 residues. Per germline, CDR1 SGHTA and CDR2 FQGTGA. The CDR3 spells CASSLVGGGNNSPLHF. CDR3 bases: TGTGCCAGCAGCTTGGTCGGGGGGGGGAATAATTCACCCCTCCACTTT. Variable domain in full (rest from reference TRBV7-3 and TRBJ1-6): GAGVSQTPSNKVTEKGKYVELRCDPISGHTALYWYRQSLGQGPEFLIYFQGTGAADDSGLPNDRFFAVRPEGSVSTLKIQRTERGDSAVYLCASSLVGGGNNSPLHFGNGTRLTVT.

The chain has TRBV2 and TRBJ1-4; D is ambiguous. The V gene's germline CDR1 is SNHLY and CDR2 FYNNEI. V dropped 2 bases and J dropped 0 bases, with 4 bases sitting between them. The CDR3 contains 14 residues. CDR3 region: CASSELATNEKLFF. The DNA for the CDR3 is TGTGCCAGCAGTGAACTTGCAACTAATGAAAAACTGTTTTTT. Full variable domain (outside the CDR3, taken from reference TRBV2 and TRBJ1-4): EPEVTQTPSHQVTQMGQEVILRCVPISNHLYFYWYRQILGQKVEFLVSFYNNEISEKSEIFDDQFSVERPDGSNFTLKIRSTKLEDSAMYFCASSELATNEKLFFGSGTQLSVL.

The V and J genes are TRBV5-4 and TRBJ2-1; D is ambiguous. The CDR3 is 14 residues long. Germline values: CDR1 SGHNT, CDR2 YYREEE (reference sequence). The V gene lost 4 bases and the J gene lost 1 base, with 9 bases spanning the gap. Here the CDR3 DNA reads TGTGCCAGCAGCCCCGTCAGGTCCTACAATGAGCAGTTCTTC. Residues: CASSPVRSYNEQFF.

The chain links TRBV7-2 to TRBJ1-6, with D unresolved. CDR3 size: 11 residues. The germline gives CDR1 SGHTA, CDR2 FQGNSA. V was clipped by 4 bases and J by 9 bases, with 4 bases between them. CDR3 nucleotides: TGTGCCAGCAGCTCCCTTTCACCCCTCCACTTT. Translation gives CASSSLSPLHF.

Of note for this clone: At one of its ends the junction is not consistent with the germline gene, which may arise from a read error. This rearrangement joins TRBV7-7 to TRBJ2-3, with 9 bases that match TRBD1. CDR3 length: 15 residues. Germline V gene sequence: CDR1 SSHAT, CDR2 FNYEAQ (reference sequence). CDR3 loop: CASSLGTGNTDTQYF. The CDR3 bases are TGTGCTAGCAGCTTAGGGACAGGGAACACAGATACGCAGTATTTT.

This rearrangement joins TRBV19 to TRBJ2-7; D is perhaps TRBD1 (6 bases). The ends were cut back, 3 bases at V and 3 bases at J, with 15 bases in the middle. Germline CDR1 and CDR2: LNHDA and SQIVND (reference sequence). This CDR3 spans 15 amino acids. Here the CDR3 reads CASSIDETGNYEQYF. Written as DNA, the CDR3 is TGTGCCAGTAGTATCGACGAAACAGGGAACTACGAGCAGTACTTC.

The V call is TRBV6-4, the J call TRBJ2-7; TRBD1 matches at 9 bases. Germline V gene lookup returns CDR1 MRHNA and CDR2 SNTAGT. The CDR3 consists of 14 residues. With V trimmed by 4 bases and J by 4 bases, 5 bases remained unmatched. The CDR3 coding sequence is TGTGCCAGCAGTGGTTGGACAGGGGAATACGAGCAGTACTTC. Translated: CASSGWTGEYEQYF.

The CDR3 region is CARGQDNTEAFF. The DNA for the CDR3 is TGCGCCAGAGGACAGGACAACACTGAAGCTTTCTTT. This chain uses TRBV5-1 with TRBJ1-1; 7 bases are a match to TRBD1. The V gene's germline CDR1 is SGHRS and CDR2 YFSETQ. This CDR3 has 12 amino acids. V lost 8 bases and J lost 2; bases outside the gene matches: 3.

The chain joins TRBV7-2 to TRBJ2-7, with no clear D. The CDR3 extends over 11 amino acids. V gave up 5 bases and J gave up 3 bases, with 5 bases separating them. Germline loops: CDR1 SGHTA, CDR2 FQGNSA. The CDR3 is CASSPYYEQYF. Here the CDR3 DNA reads TGTGCCAGCAGCCCGTACTACGAGCAGTACTTC.